The 13 T cell receptor beta chains reported below all come from one sample, sequenced in a study of blood T cell repertoires in COVID-19. TCRdb's table, derived via immunoSEQ multiplex PCR, lists solely in-frame clones and lacks some. The table has some 260,000 clones, roughly 88% seen once. The sample consisted of peripheral blood. The receptors stem from a woman in her sixties or seventies with COVID-19, enrolled during active disease.

This clone has only one observation. V is TRBV10-3 and J is TRBJ2-1, with a weak D call TRBD2 (5 bases). This CDR3 is 13 amino acids long. The V end was cut by 8 bases, the J end by 3 bases, with 11 bases between. Looked up from germline, CDR1 is ENHRY and CDR2 is SYGVKD. The CDR3 is CAIHAGLYNEQFF. Here the CDR3 DNA reads TGTGCCATCCACGCCGGACTCTACAATGAGCAGTTCTTC.

The J gene is TRBJ2-2, the V gene TRBV6-2 or TRBV6-3, with a weak D call TRBD2 (6 bases). Germline V CDR1 and CDR2: MNHEY, SVGEGT. The CDR3 sequence is 15 residues long. V shed 1 base and J shed 4 bases, with 10 bases lying between them. CDR3 DNA: TGTGCCAGCAGTTACTTTGGGGGAGGCACCGGGGAGCTGTTTTTT. Translating gives CASSYFGGGTGELFF.

The genes are TRBV5-1 and TRBJ2-1, with 9 bases aligning to TRBD2. V shed 1 base, J shed 9 bases, and the junction held 5 bases outside the gene matches. Germline CDR1 and CDR2: SGHRS and YFSETQ. The CDR3 is 14 amino acids. The CDR3 spells CASSLLREGVEQFF. In DNA, the CDR3 is TGCGCCAGCAGCTTGTTGCGGGAGGGCGTTGAGCAGTTCTTC.

The rearrangement uses TRBV7-2 and TRBJ2-5; 12 nucleotides align to TRBD2. J gave up 4 bases and V 7 bases, and 4 bases lay outside the gene matches. This CDR3 spans 14 amino acids. Germline V gives CDR1 SGHTA, CDR2 FQGNSA. The CDR3 region is CASTPGLAGETQYF. DNA for the CDR3: TGTGCCAGCACTCCGGGACTAGCGGGAGAGACCCAGTACTTC.

This rearrangement joins TRBV3-1 (or the pseudogene TRBV3-2) to TRBJ2-1; 7 positions match TRBD2. The ends lost 4 bases at V and 5 bases at J; junction bases unmatched: 5. Germline V gene data show CDR1 as LGHDT and CDR2 as YNNKEL (reference sequence). The CDR3 sequence is 14 residues long. This CDR3 reads CASSPSGTNNEQFF. The DNA of the CDR3 is TGTGCCAGCAGCCCATCCGGGACTAACAATGAGCAGTTCTTC.

This clone was seen only once. J is TRBJ1-5 and V is TRBV30; D gene uncertain. The CDR3 consists of 14 residues. Germline V gives CDR1 GTSNPN, CDR2 SVGIG (reference sequence). Trimming took 4 bases from V and 2 from J, leaving 12 bases between them. The CDR3, as DNA: TGTGCCTGGAACCGGGGTACGGGCAATCAGCCCCAGCATTTT. The encoded protein is CAWNRGTGNQPQHF.

The table lists this clone with a few counts. This sequence joins TRBV19 and TRBJ2-7; 13 bases map to TRBD2. Trimming took 4 bases from V and 2 from J; bases not matched to a gene: 11. The CDR3 extends over 18 amino acids. Germline V gene lookup returns CDR1 LNHDA and CDR2 SQIVND (reference sequence). The chain's CDR3 is CASSSAGRTSGSAYEQYF. The CDR3 DNA follows: TGTGCCAGTAGTAGCGCGGGGAGGACTAGCGGGAGCGCCTACGAGCAGTACTTC. Together with reference TRBV19 and TRBJ2-7, the CDR3 gives the full variable domain: DGGITQSPKYLFRKEGQNVTLSCEQNLNHDAMYWYRQDPGQGLRLIYYSQIVNDFQKGDIAEGYSVSREKKESFPLTVTSAQKNPTAFYLCASSSAGRTSGSAYEQYFGPGTRLTVT.

This clone was seen only once. The chain links TRBV9 to TRBJ2-1; 8 bases are shared with TRBD2. This CDR3 is 12 amino acids long. The V gene end was trimmed by 4 bases and the J gene end by 7 bases; junction bases not matched to a gene: 1. CDR1 and CDR2 from the germline V gene are SGDLS and YYNGEE. The CDR3 reads CASSRLANEQFF. The DNA for the CDR3 is TGTGCCAGCAGCCGACTAGCGAATGAGCAGTTCTTC.

This rearrangement joins TRBV6-1 to TRBJ2-1, with a possible D match to TRBD2 (6 bases). CDR3 length equals 15 residues. The V and J ends lost 1 base and 2 bases respectively, with 9 bases between them. Germline CDR1 reads MNHNS; CDR2 reads SASEGT. The CDR3 is CASSEVGGTYNEQFF. CDR3 DNA: TGTGCCAGCAGTGAAGTCGGCGGGACCTACAATGAGCAGTTCTTC.

This clone has a single count. The CDR3 loop is CASSLGLGGNIQYF. Written as DNA, the CDR3 is TGTGCCAGCAGCCTCGGACTAGGAGGAAACATTCAGTACTTC. The rearrangement uses TRBV27 and TRBJ2-4; TRBD2 agrees at 7 bases. Germline assignment: CDR1 MNHEY and CDR2 SMNVEV (reference sequence). This CDR3 is 14 amino acids long. V lost 6 bases and J lost 6; bases outside the gene matches: 8.

The rearrangement uses TRBV23-1 and TRBJ1-2, with D perhaps TRBD1 (5 bases). TRBV23-1 is annotated as an ORF whose role is uncertain. V lost 2 bases and J lost 1, with 11 bases in between. The CDR3 totals 15 residues. The chain's CDR3 is CASSQDSNYNYGYTF. CDR3 sequence (DNA): TGCGCCAGCAGTCAAGACAGCAACTATAACTATGGCTACACCTTC.

The gene calls are TRBV7-3 and TRBJ2-7; TRBD2 aligns across 10 bases. V shed 5 bases and J 3 bases; nucleotides not matched to a gene: 4. This CDR3 is built from 14 residues. Looked up from germline, CDR1 is SGHTA and CDR2 is FQGTGA. CDR3 loop: CASSPSGGDYEQYF. The CDR3 bases are TGTGCCAGCAGCCCTAGCGGGGGCGACTACGAGCAGTACTTC.

Only one count was recorded for this clone. This chain uses TRBV24-1 with TRBJ1-2; weak D call: TRBD1 (5 bases). The CDR3 contains 12 residues. Trimming stripped 5 bases from V and 7 bases from J, with 10 bases between. Germline-derived CDR1 and CDR2 are KGHDR and SFDVKD. The CDR3 coding sequence is TGTGCCACCAGTGGTGACAGAAGTGGCTACACCTTC. This translates into CATSGDRSGYTF.